A selection of T cell receptor beta chains follows, all from one sample in a study of T cell responses to AZD1222 COVID-19 vaccine. Sequenced by immunoSEQ multiplex PCR; TCRdb stores in-frame clones only, minus some. The repertoire has 100,000 or so clones, over 75% of them found once; the top ten carry 9.5% to 13%. The sample consisted of peripheral blood, taken 28 days after the second AZD1222 dose. Receptor source: an adult who received the AZD1222 COVID-19 vaccine. Both conserved end residues are part of each CDR3. Fields, in order: V gene, J gene, D gene, clone size, CDR3 protein, CDR3 DNA. A D gene is named only where the DNA matches it firmly. Only some rows state a clone size, as once, few, many or a class for expanded clones.

TRBV6-5	TRBJ1-2	.	.	CASSYSLVAPYGYTF	TGTGCCAGCAGTTACTCCCTCGTTGCACCCTATGGCTACACCTTC
TRBV28	TRBJ2-7	.	.	CASSLAGRASYEQYF	TGTGCCAGCAGTTTAGCAGGGCGGGCCTCCTACGAGCAGTACTTC
TRBV29-1	TRBJ2-7	.	.	CSVVTGPYEQYF	TGCAGCGTTGTGACGGGGCCCTACGAGCAGTACTTC
TRBV9	TRBJ2-1	.	.	CASSGGLSGYNEQFF	TGTGCCAGCAGCGGAGGGCTTTCGGGCTACAATGAGCAGTTCTTC
TRBV19	TRBJ2-4	.	few	CASSIPGGPKNIQYF	TGTGCCAGTAGTATCCCCGGGGGGCCTAAAAACATTCAGTACTTC
TRBV5-1	TRBJ2-5	TRBD2	.	CASSSVAGGPETQYF	TGCGCCAGCAGCTCTGTAGCGGGGGGGCCGGAGACCCAGTACTTC
TRBV9	TRBJ1-1	.	.	CASSVGWVATEAFF	TGTGCCAGCAGCGTCGGGTGGGTTGCCACTGAAGCTTTCTTT
TRBV15	TRBJ2-4	.	few	CATLLSNIQYF	TGTGCCACTCTCTTGAGCAACATTCAGTACTTC
TRBV12-3/TRBV12-4	TRBJ1-2	TRBD1	.	CASSPTGYGYTF	TGTGCCAGCAGTCCGACAGGGTATGGCTACACCTTC
TRBV5-1	TRBJ1-1	.	.	CASEDTGTEAFF	TGCGCCAGCGAAGATACAGGGACTGAAGCTTTCTTT
TRBV9	TRBJ2-3	TRBD2	.	CASSGRLAGAADTQYF	TGTGCCAGCAGCGGGAGACTAGCGGGGGCCGCAGATACGCAGTATTTT
TRBV7-9	TRBJ1-3	.	.	CASRGRGSGNTIYF	TGTGCCAGCAGGGGAAGAGGGTCTGGAAACACCATATATTTT
TRBV30	TRBJ1-2	TRBD1	.	CAWSPQTGAGYTF	TGTGCCTGGAGTCCCCAGACAGGGGCTGGCTACACCTTC
TRBV7-7	TRBJ2-5	TRBD2	.	CASSFAGGPLETQYF	TGTGCTAGCAGCTTTGCGGGGGGGCCGTTAGAGACCCAGTACTTC
TRBV5-1	TRBJ2-1	.	.	CASSQGGFSYNEQFF	TGCGCCAGCAGCCAGGGGGGCTTTAGCTACAATGAGCAGTTCTTC
TRBV12-3/TRBV12-4	TRBJ2-3	.	.	CASRDSNTDTQYF	TGTGCCAGCAGGGACTCAAACACAGATACGCAGTATTTT
TRBV19	TRBJ1-5	.	.	CASIGLEGRGQPQHF	TGTGCCAGTATTGGACTAGAGGGTCGGGGACAGCCCCAGCATTTT
TRBV4-3	TRBJ1-2	.	few	CASSQLVNYGYTF	TGCGCCAGCAGCCAATTAGTTAACTATGGCTACACCTTC
TRBV10-3	TRBJ2-1	TRBD2	.	CAIRGLAGAGEQFF	TGTGCCATCAGGGGACTAGCGGGGGCTGGTGAGCAGTTCTTC
TRBV11-2	TRBJ1-3	.	once	CASTPLGSGNTIYF	TGTGCCAGCACCCCTCTCGGTTCTGGAAACACCATATATTTT
TRBV29-1	TRBJ2-1	.	.	CSVEEGWEQFF	TGCAGCGTAGAGGAGGGTTGGGAGCAGTTCTTC
TRBV19	TRBJ1-4	.	.	CASSTTETNEKLFF	TGTGCCAGTAGTACTACGGAGACTAATGAAAAACTGTTTTTT
TRBV10-3	TRBJ1-2	.	few	CAIRARTFEANYGYTF	TGTGCCATCAGGGCGAGGACGTTCGAAGCTAACTATGGCTACACCTTC
TRBV7-9	TRBJ2-7	.	.	CASSLLESSYEQYF	TGTGCCAGCAGCTTACTTGAGTCCTCCTACGAGCAGTACTTC
TRBV10-3	TRBJ1-2	.	.	CAISESTGRSYGYTF	TGTGCCATCAGTGAGTCGACGGGGCGAAGCTATGGCTACACCTTC
TRBV6-2/TRBV6-3	TRBJ1-6	TRBD1	.	CASSRTGSGPLHF	TGTGCCAGCAGCCGGACAGGGAGTGGTCCCCTCCACTTT
TRBV2	TRBJ2-2	TRBD1	.	CASSDIPGTGNAGELFF	TGTGCCAGCAGTGACATTCCTGGGACAGGGAACGCCGGGGAGCTGTTTTTT
TRBV19	TRBJ1-6	.	.	CASSTEAGESPLHF	TGTGCCAGTAGTACCGAGGCAGGGGAATCACCCCTCCACTTT
TRBV28	TRBJ1-2	.	.	CASFYTGPTYGYTF	TGTGCCAGCTTCTATACAGGACCGACCTATGGCTACACCTTC
TRBV29-1	TRBJ2-7	.	.	CSARRDYEQYF	TGCAGCGCTCGCAGGGACTACGAGCAGTACTTC
TRBV4-1	TRBJ2-3	.	.	CASSQGTVATTRYF	TGCGCCAGCAGCCAGGGGACCGTCGCTACTACACGATATTTT
TRBV2	TRBJ2-7	.	.	CASSATYGSPSSLGGF	TGTGCCAGCAGTGCTACGTACGGATCCCCCTCGAGCCTCGGAGGTTTC
TRBV7-2	TRBJ1-2	TRBD1	few	CASSLTPTGRFFGYTF	TGTGCCAGCAGCTTAACACCGACAGGGAGGTTCTTTGGCTACACCTTC
TRBV12-3/TRBV12-4	TRBJ2-7	.	.	CASSFSGEQYF	TGTGCCAGCAGTTTCTCCGGGGAGCAGTACTTC
TRBV19	TRBJ1-2	TRBD1	.	CASSTTGGSGYGYTF	TGTGCCAGTAGTACTACAGGGGGGTCGGGCTATGGCTACACCTTC
TRBV28	TRBJ1-4	.	.	CASRKNEKLFF	TGTGCCAGCAGAAAGAATGAAAAACTGTTTTTT
TRBV5-5	TRBJ1-1	TRBD1	.	CASSLGQGVTEAFF	TGTGCCAGCAGCCTCGGACAGGGGGTCACTGAAGCTTTCTTT
TRBV5-1	TRBJ2-1	.	.	CASSLSVSGYNEQFF	TGCGCCAGCAGCTTGTCGGTTAGCGGATACAATGAGCAGTTCTTC
TRBV30	TRBJ2-7	.	few	CAWSASPGKQYF	TGTGCCTGGAGTGCAAGCCCAGGGAAGCAGTACTTC
TRBV5-5	TRBJ1-1	.	.	CASSLGFSEAFF	TGTGCCAGCAGCTTGGGCTTTTCTGAAGCTTTCTTT
TRBV9	TRBJ2-2	TRBD2	.	CASSVDGTSGEANTGELFF	TGTGCCAGCAGCGTAGATGGGACTAGCGGGGAAGCTAACACCGGGGAGCTGTTTTTT
TRBV3-1/TRBV3-2	TRBJ1-5	.	.	CASSQGGDNQPQHF	TGTGCCAGCAGCCAAGGAGGGGACAATCAGCCCCAGCATTTT
TRBV7-8	TRBJ2-7	.	.	CASSPRGTRDEQYF	TGTGCCAGCAGCCCCAGGGGGACTAGAGACGAGCAGTACTTC
TRBV5-6	TRBJ1-2	.	.	CASSLPQGSDYGYTF	TGTGCCAGCAGCTTGCCCCAGGGTAGTGACTATGGCTACACCTTC
TRBV5-1	TRBJ2-7	TRBD2	.	CASSGTSNYEQYF	TGCGCCAGCAGCGGGACTAGCAACTACGAGCAGTACTTC
TRBV27	TRBJ1-2	TRBD1	.	CASSTWTGGSYGYTF	TGTGCCAGCAGTACCTGGACAGGGGGCAGTTATGGCTACACCTTC
TRBV2	TRBJ1-2	.	.	CASSERGGNYGYTF	TGTGCCAGCAGTGAAAGGGGGGGCAACTATGGCTACACCTTC
TRBV7-2	TRBJ2-1	TRBD2	.	CASSQAGEFSEQFF	TGTGCCAGCAGCCAAGCGGGAGAGTTCAGTGAGCAGTTCTTC
TRBV5-1	TRBJ2-3	.	.	CASSPWGLTDTQYF	TGCGCCAGCAGCCCCTGGGGACTCACAGATACGCAGTATTTT
TRBV30	TRBJ2-5	.	.	CAWSASSVSETQYF	TGTGCCTGGAGTGCCTCTTCGGTCTCAGAGACCCAGTACTTC
TRBV7-8	TRBJ2-5	.	.	CASSPAPGAQYF	TGTGCCAGCAGCCCCGCGCCGGGGGCCCAGTACTTC
TRBV4-1	TRBJ2-3	.	.	CASSLGTDTQYF	TGCGCCAGCAGCCTTGGCACAGATACGCAGTATTTT
TRBV5-6	TRBJ2-5	.	.	CASSGRGAVGYF	TGTGCCAGCAGCGGGCGCGGGGCCGTGGGGTACTTC
TRBV7-2	TRBJ1-6	.	.	CASSPRGSPLHF	TGTGCCAGCAGCCCCCGGGGTTCACCCCTCCACTTT
TRBV12-5	TRBJ2-7	.	.	CATNPGTASYEQYF	TGTGCTACCAATCCCGGGACGGCGTCCTACGAGCAGTACTTC
TRBV4-2	TRBJ2-2	.	.	CASSQDYGRSRGELFF	TGTGCCAGCAGCCAAGATTACGGGAGATCCAGGGGGGAGCTGTTTTTT
TRBV3-1/TRBV3-2	TRBJ2-4	.	.	CASSQVENIQYF	TGTGCCAGCAGCCAAGTAGAAAACATTCAGTACTTC